The 4 T cell receptor beta chains below come from one sample, sequenced in a study of T cells in Graves' hyperthyroidism and ophthalmopathy. The investigators amplified TCR beta CDR3 regions from RNA transcripts. Using the HTBI primer set, a first-round RT-PCR was run on the TCR CDR3. Via MiXCR, TCRdb re-called the multiplex PCR reads, giving one row per CDR3 protein. Altogether about 380,000 distinct CDR3 sequences are present, about a fifth being singletons, with the ten largest covering over 35%. Sequenced sample: blood. The receptor source for this set is a man between 18 and 29 years old with Graves' ophthalmopathy.

The chain has TRBV9 and TRBJ1-6; 9 bases align to TRBD1. Germline CDR1 reads SGDLS; CDR2 reads YYNGEE. With 6 bases clipped from V and 10 bases from J, the junction kept 14 bases outside the gene matches. The CDR3 contains 16 residues. This CDR3 is CASTTSPGTGTSPLHF. The CDR3 DNA reads as TGTGCCAGCACCACTTCACCCGGGACAGGGACCTCACCCCTCCACTTT.

The chain is built from TRBV6-2 or TRBV6-3 and TRBJ2-2; 11 bases line up with TRBD2. Germline CDR1 MNHEY, CDR2 SVGEGT. This CDR3 has 16 residues. V was pared by 7 bases and J by 7 bases, with 11 bases of the junction left unmatched. CDR3 region: CASKTLAGGPGGELFF. For the CDR3, the DNA is TGTGCCAGCAAAACCTTAGCGGGGGGGCCTGGCGGGGAGCTGTTTTTT.

The rearrangement joins TRBV12-3 or TRBV12-4 to TRBJ1-2; the match to TRBD1 covers 9 bases. The trim removed 2 bases at V and 6 bases at J, leaving 7 bases unmatched. The CDR3 contains 15 residues. The CDR3 sequence is CASSLYPRDRDGYTF. The CDR3 DNA is TGTGCCAGCAGTTTATACCCCCGGGACAGGGATGGCTACACCTTC.

This chain joins TRBV25-1 and TRBJ1-2; possibly TRBD1 for D (5 bases). There are 14 residues in the CDR3. Per the germline V gene, CDR1 is MGHDK and CDR2 is SYGVNS. V lost 1 base to trimming and J lost 8 bases, with 14 bases between them. CDR3 sequence (DNA): TGTGCCAGCAGTGAATTCGGGACCCAAGGAGGCTACACCTTC. Amino acids: CASSEFGTQGGYTF.